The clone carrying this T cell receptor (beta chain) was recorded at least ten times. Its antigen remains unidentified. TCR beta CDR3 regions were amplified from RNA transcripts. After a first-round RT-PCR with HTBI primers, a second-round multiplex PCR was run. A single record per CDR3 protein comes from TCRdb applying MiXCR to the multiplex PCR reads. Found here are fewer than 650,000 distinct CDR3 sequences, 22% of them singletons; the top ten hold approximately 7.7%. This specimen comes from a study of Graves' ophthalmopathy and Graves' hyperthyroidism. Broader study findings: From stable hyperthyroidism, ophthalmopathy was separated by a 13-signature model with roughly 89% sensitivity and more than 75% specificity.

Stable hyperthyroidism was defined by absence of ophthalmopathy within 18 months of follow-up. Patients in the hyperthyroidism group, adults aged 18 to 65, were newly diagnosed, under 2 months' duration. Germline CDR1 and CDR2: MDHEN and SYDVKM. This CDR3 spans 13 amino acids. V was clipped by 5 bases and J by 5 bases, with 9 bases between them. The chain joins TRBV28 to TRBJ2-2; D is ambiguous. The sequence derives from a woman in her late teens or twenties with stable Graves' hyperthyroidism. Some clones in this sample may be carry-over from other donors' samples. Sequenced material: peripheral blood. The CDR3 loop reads CASSPLWTGELFF. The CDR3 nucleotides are TGTGCCAGCAGTCCACTATGGACCGGGGAGCTGTTTTTT.